This paragraph covers one T cell receptor beta chain sequence. CDR1 is MGHRA, CDR2 YSYEKL, per germline. The V end lost 1 base, the J end lost 2 bases, and 12 bases lay between the germline ends. The CDR3 spans 15 residues. This specimen belongs to a study of blood T cells in healthy people across ages. Alongside a J-beta primer mix, a sample-barcoded 5' primer served in a second PCR lasting about 6 to 12 cycles. TCRdb independently ran MiXCR on the 5' RACE reads; one entry per CDR3 protein. The repertoire includes about 1.4 million distinct CDR3 sequences, around 59% of them detected once, and over 5.5% sits in the top ten.

The J gene is TRBJ2-7, the V gene TRBV4-1; D remains unclear. Specimen: blood. The sequence derives from a man aged 18 to 29 in good health. The CDR3 here is CASSQASDGPYEQYF. CDR3 DNA sequence: TGCGCCAGCAGCCAAGCTTCGGACGGACCCTACGAGCAGTACTTC.